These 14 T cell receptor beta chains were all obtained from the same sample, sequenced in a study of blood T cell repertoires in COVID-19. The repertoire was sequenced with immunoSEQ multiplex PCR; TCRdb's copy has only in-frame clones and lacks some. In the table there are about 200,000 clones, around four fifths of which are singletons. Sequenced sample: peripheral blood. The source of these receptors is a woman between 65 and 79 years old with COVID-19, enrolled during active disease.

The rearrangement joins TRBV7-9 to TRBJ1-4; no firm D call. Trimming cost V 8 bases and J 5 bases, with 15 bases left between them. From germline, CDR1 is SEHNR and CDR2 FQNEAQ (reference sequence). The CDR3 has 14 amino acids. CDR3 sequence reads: CASSAAARNEKLFF. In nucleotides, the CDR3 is TGTGCCAGCTCCGCAGCGGCCAGGAATGAAAAACTGTTTTTT.

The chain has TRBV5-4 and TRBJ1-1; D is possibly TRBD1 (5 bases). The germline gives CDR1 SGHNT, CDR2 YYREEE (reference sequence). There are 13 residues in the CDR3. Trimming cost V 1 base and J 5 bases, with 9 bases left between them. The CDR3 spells CASSLWQGTEAFF. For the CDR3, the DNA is TGTGCCAGCAGCTTGTGGCAGGGAACTGAAGCTTTCTTT.

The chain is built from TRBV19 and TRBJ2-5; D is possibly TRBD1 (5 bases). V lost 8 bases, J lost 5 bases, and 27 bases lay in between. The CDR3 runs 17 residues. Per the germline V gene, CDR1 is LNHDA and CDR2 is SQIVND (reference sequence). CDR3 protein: CASLKRKWVLSGETQYF. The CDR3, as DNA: TGTGCCAGTTTGAAACGTAAATGGGTTCTATCAGGGGAGACCCAGTACTTC.

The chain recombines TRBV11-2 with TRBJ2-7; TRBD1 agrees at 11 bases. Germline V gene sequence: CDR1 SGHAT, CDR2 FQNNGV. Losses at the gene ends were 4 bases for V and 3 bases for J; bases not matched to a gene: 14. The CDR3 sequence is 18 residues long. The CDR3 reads CASSSRTGGSTSHYEQYF. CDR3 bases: TGTGCCAGCAGCTCGAGGACAGGGGGCTCCACGAGCCACTACGAGCAGTACTTC.

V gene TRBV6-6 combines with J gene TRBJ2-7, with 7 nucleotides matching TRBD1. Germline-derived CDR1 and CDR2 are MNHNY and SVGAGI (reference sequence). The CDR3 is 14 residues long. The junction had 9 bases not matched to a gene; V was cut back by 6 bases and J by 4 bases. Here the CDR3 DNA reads TGTGCCAGCAGGGAGGCAGGGGGTCGGTACGAGCAGTACTTC. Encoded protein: CASREAGGRYEQYF.

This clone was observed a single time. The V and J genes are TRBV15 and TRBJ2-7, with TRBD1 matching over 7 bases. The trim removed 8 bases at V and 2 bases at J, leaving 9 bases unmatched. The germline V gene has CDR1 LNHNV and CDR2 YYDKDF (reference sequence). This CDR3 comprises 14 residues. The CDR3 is CATRSTGNAYEQYF. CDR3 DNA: TGTGCCACCCGATCGACAGGGAACGCCTACGAGCAGTACTTC. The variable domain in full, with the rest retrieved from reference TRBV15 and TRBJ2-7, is DAMVIQNPRYQVTQFGKPVTLSCSQTLNHNVMYWYQQKSSQAPKLLFHYYDKDFNNEADTPDNFQSRRPNTSFCFLDIRSPGLGDTAMYLCATRSTGNAYEQYFGPGTRLTVT.

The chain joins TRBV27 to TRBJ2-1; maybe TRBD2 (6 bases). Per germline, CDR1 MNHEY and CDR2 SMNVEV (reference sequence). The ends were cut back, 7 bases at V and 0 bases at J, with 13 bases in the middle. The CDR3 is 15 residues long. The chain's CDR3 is CASMGGPSSYNEQFF. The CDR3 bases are TGTGCCAGCATGGGGGGACCCAGCTCCTACAATGAGCAGTTCTTC.

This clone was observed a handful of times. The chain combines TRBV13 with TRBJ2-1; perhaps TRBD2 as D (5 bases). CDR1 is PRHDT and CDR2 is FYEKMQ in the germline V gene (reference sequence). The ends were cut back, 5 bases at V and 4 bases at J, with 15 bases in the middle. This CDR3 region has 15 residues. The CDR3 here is CASSPLEVIYNEQFF. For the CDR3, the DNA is TGTGCCAGCAGCCCGTTGGAGGTGATATACAATGAGCAGTTCTTC.

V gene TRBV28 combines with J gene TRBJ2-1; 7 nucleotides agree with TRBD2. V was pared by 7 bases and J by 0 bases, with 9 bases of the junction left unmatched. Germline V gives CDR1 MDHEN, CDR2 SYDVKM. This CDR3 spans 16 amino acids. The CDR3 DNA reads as TGTGCCAGCAAACGAGATAGCGGGTCCTCCTACAATGAGCAGTTCTTC. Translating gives CASKRDSGSSYNEQFF.

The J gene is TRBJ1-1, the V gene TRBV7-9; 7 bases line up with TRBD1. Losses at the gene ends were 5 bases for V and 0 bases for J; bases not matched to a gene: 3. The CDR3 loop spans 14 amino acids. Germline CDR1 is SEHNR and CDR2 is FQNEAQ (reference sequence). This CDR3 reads CASSQGQLNTEAFF. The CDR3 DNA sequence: TGTGCCAGCAGCCAGGGACAGCTGAACACTGAAGCTTTCTTT.

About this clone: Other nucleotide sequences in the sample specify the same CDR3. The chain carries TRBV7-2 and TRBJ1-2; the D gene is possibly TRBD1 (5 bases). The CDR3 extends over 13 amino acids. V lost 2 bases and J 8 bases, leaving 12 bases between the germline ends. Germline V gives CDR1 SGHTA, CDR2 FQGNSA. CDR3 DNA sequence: TGTGCCAGCAGCTTATCCGGGGGAGGGGGCTACACCTTC. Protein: CASSLSGGGGYTF.

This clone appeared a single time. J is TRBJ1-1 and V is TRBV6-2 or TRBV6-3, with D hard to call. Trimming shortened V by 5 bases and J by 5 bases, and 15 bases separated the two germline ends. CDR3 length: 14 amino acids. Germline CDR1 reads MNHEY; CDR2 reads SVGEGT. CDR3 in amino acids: CASSLNRPGTEAFF. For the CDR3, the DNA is TGTGCCAGCAGTCTAAATCGACCGGGGACTGAAGCTTTCTTT.

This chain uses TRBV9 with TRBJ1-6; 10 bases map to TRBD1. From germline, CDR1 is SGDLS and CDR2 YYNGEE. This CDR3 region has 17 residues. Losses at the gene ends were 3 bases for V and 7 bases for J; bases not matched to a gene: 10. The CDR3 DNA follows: TGTGCCAGCAGCGGGAGGGACGGGGGACAGGGGAATTCACCCCTCCACTTT. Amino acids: CASSGRDGGQGNSPLHF.

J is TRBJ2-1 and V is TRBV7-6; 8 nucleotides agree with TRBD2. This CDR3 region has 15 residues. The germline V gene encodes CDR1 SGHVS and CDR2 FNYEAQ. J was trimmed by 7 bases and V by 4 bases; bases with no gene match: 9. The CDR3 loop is CASSSGTGGLNEQFF. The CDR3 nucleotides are TGTGCCAGCAGCTCTGGGACGGGAGGGCTTAATGAGCAGTTCTTC.